Here is one TCR beta chain with its context. The table came from immunoSEQ multiplex PCR; TCRdb's copy has only in-frame clones and leaves some out. The sample lists approximately 150,000 clones; around 84% were seen once. This sample was included in a study of blood T cell repertoires in COVID-19. Germline CDR1 and CDR2: SGHRS and YFSETQ. J was trimmed by 6 bases and V by 3 bases; bases with no gene match: 7. The CDR3 is 14 amino acids. The sequenced sample consisted of PBMCs or T cells enriched from blood (not recorded which). The TCR sequence derives from a man over 45 who had recovered from COVID-19. The chain employs TRBV5-1 and TRBJ1-1; 8 nucleotides agree with TRBD1. CDR3 DNA: TGCGCCAGCAGCTCCGGACAGGGAGGGGCTGAAGCTTTCTTT. Translating it yields CASSSGQGGAEAFF.